These T cell receptor beta chains were read from a single sample in a study of T cell responses to AZD1222 COVID-19 vaccine. Clones were read by immunoSEQ multiplex PCR, and TCRdb kept only the in-frame ones, dropping some. The data contain around 120,000 clones, about 90% of them singletons. The sample in question was peripheral blood, obtained on day 0 of AZD1222 vaccination. These receptors all come from an adult in good health. Each CDR3 is given with its conserved first and last residue. A D gene is named only where the DNA matches it firmly. The size field is filled for only some rows; it gives once, few, many or a size class.

J gene | D gene | V gene | clone size | CDR3 protein | CDR3 DNA
TRBJ2-6 | TRBD1 | TRBV18 | . | CASSSGQGYSGANVLTF | TGTGCCAGCTCCAGTGGACAGGGCTACTCTGGGGCCAACGTCCTGACTTTC
TRBJ1-1 | . | TRBV7-2 | once | CASSLGVPTEAFF | TGTGCCAGCAGCTTAGGGGTCCCGACTGAAGCTTTCTTT
TRBJ1-2 | . | TRBV7-9 | . | CASSSYGANYGYTF | TGTGCCAGCAGCTCATACGGGGCTAACTATGGCTACACCTTC
TRBJ1-2 | . | TRBV19 | . | CASTPRGELLYGYTF | TGTGCCAGTACCCCCCGAGGGGAATTACTATATGGCTACACCTTC
TRBJ1-2 | TRBD1 | TRBV28 | . | CASSRPGQGHYGYTF | TGTGCCAGCAGTCGCCCGGGACAGGGGCACTATGGCTACACCTTC
TRBJ1-2 | TRBD1 | TRBV10-3 | . | CAISELGQGEGYTF | TGTGCCATCAGTGAGTTGGGACAGGGGGAAGGCTACACCTTC
TRBJ2-7 | TRBD2 | TRBV6-2/TRBV6-3 | . | CASSFSGLAGGKQYF | TGTGCCAGCAGTTTCTCGGGACTAGCGGGAGGAAAGCAGTACTTC
TRBJ2-7 | . | TRBV2 | once | CASGRTGGGYEQYF | TGTGCCAGCGGTCGGACCGGCGGAGGGTACGAGCAGTACTTC
TRBJ1-1 | TRBD1 | TRBV28 | . | CASSVTGAPNTEAFF | TGTGCCAGCAGTGTAACAGGGGCACCGAACACTGAAGCTTTCTTT
TRBJ1-2 | . | TRBV5-1 | . | CASSLVGEPANYGYTF | TGCGCCAGCAGCTTGGTGGGGGAACCCGCTAACTATGGCTACACCTTC
TRBJ1-1 | . | TRBV18 | once | CASSSDMNTEAFF | TGTGCCAGCTCATCGGACATGAACACTGAAGCTTTCTTT
TRBJ2-3 | . | TRBV9 | . | CASSVGLKADTQYF | TGTGCCAGCAGCGTAGGACTAAAGGCAGATACGCAGTATTTT
TRBJ1-3 | . | TRBV29-1 | . | CSGLGQGNTIYF | TGCAGCGGGTTGGGCCAAGGGAACACCATATATTTT
TRBJ1-1 | . | TRBV7-9 | . | CASRRLMNTEAFF | TGTGCCAGCAGACGCCTGATGAACACTGAAGCTTTCTTT
TRBJ2-7 | . | TRBV20-1 | . | CSASGPPYEQYF | TGCAGTGCTAGTGGGCCTCCTTACGAGCAGTACTTC
TRBJ2-1 | TRBD2 | TRBV19 | . | CASTTTSGGAIEQFF | TGTGCCAGTACAACGACTAGCGGGGGGGCGATCGAGCAGTTCTTC
TRBJ2-7 | . | TRBV5-1 | . | CASSLDLEFGEQYF | TGCGCCAGCAGCTTAGACCTAGAATTTGGCGAGCAGTACTTC
TRBJ1-6 | . | TRBV7-3 | . | CASSLQENSPLHF | TGTGCCAGCAGCTTACAGGAGAATTCACCCCTCCACTTT
TRBJ1-1 | . | TRBV29-1 | few | CSVAGTLNTEAFF | TGCAGCGTGGCCGGGACATTGAACACTGAAGCTTTCTTT
TRBJ1-2 | . | TRBV5-4 | . | CASSPEIGYGYTF | TGTGCCAGCAGCCCCGAGATAGGCTATGGCTACACCTTC
TRBJ2-3 | . | TRBV6-5 | . | CASSRKAGTDTQYF | TGTGCCAGCAGTAGGAAAGCGGGCACAGATACGCAGTATTTT
TRBJ1-2 | . | TRBV3-1/TRBV3-2 | . | CASSQGPGTGYGYTF | TGTGCCAGCAGCCAAGGACCGGGGACGGGGTATGGCTACACCTTC